The rows below give T cell receptor beta chains drawn from one sample of a study of Graves' ophthalmopathy and Graves' hyperthyroidism. TCRdb re-derived calls from the multiplex PCR reads in MiXCR, one entry per CDR3 protein. The sample includes roughly 400,000 distinct CDR3 sequences, about 18% of them seen just once. Material for sequencing was peripheral blood. The receptors stem from a woman aged 18-29 years with Graves' ophthalmopathy. The CDR3 runs from the conserved cysteine through the conserved F or W. The order of the fields is J gene, V gene, clone size, D gene, CDR3 protein, CDR3 DNA. The D gene is left open where the match is weak. Clone size is given for some rows only: seen once, a few or many times, or a class if the clone is expanded.

J gene: TRBJ1-1; V gene: TRBV6-5; clone size: many; D gene: NA; CDR3 protein: CASIGGLGTEAFF; CDR3 DNA: TGTGCCAGCATAGGGGGTTTGGGGACTGAAGCTTTCTTT
J gene: TRBJ2-7; V gene: TRBV20-1; clone size: many; D gene: NA; CDR3 protein: CSARDPGPPYEQYF; CDR3 DNA: TGCAGTGCTAGAGACCCGGGACCTCCCTACGAGCAGTACTTC
J gene: TRBJ2-7; V gene: TRBV7-8; clone size: many; D gene: NA; CDR3 protein: CASSSPGGLIYEQYF; CDR3 DNA: TGTGCCAGCAGCTCCCCCGGGGGCCTTATCTACGAGCAGTACTTC
J gene: TRBJ2-7; V gene: TRBV5-1; clone size: many; D gene: NA; CDR3 protein: CASSLSQGRGEQYF; CDR3 DNA: TGCGCCAGCAGCTTGTCTCAGGGACGGGGCGAGCAGTACTTC
J gene: TRBJ1-2; V gene: TRBV30; clone size: few; D gene: TRBD1; CDR3 protein: CAWRLTGGNGYTF; CDR3 DNA: TGTGCCTGGAGATTAACAGGGGGCAACGGCTACACCTTC
J gene: TRBJ1-3; V gene: TRBV6-5; clone size: many; D gene: NA; CDR3 protein: CASSYGDSSGNTIYF; CDR3 DNA: TGTGCCAGCAGTTACGGAGACAGCTCTGGAAACACCATATATTTT
J gene: TRBJ1-2; V gene: TRBV2; clone size: many; D gene: NA; CDR3 protein: CASSLEGSGGYTF; CDR3 DNA: TGTGCCAGCAGTCTAGAAGGGAGCGGTGGCTACACCTTC
J gene: TRBJ1-1; V gene: TRBV6-5; clone size: many; D gene: NA; CDR3 protein: CASSSVRVPNTEAFF; CDR3 DNA: TGTGCCAGCAGTTCAGTACGGGTGCCGAACACTGAAGCTTTCTTT
J gene: TRBJ2-7; V gene: TRBV20-1; clone size: NA; D gene: NA; CDR3 protein: CSAGGWPSSYEQYF; CDR3 DNA: TGCAGTGCTGGTGGGTGGCCTAGCTCCTACGAGCAGTACTTC
J gene: TRBJ1-1; V gene: TRBV7-2; clone size: many; D gene: NA; CDR3 protein: CASSLRRRNTEAFF; CDR3 DNA: TGTGCCAGCAGCTTAAGACGACGGAACACTGAAGCTTTCTTT
J gene: TRBJ2-7; V gene: TRBV12-3/TRBV12-4; clone size: NA; D gene: TRBD1; CDR3 protein: CASSYRGRVLAEQYF; CDR3 DNA: TGTGCCAGCAGTTACAGGGGCCGCGTACTGGCCGAGCAGTACTTC
J gene: TRBJ1-3; V gene: TRBV14; clone size: many; D gene: TRBD1; CDR3 protein: CASSPRTGGKNTIYF; CDR3 DNA: TGTGCCAGCAGCCCCCGGACAGGGGGCAAAAACACCATATATTTT
J gene: TRBJ2-7; V gene: TRBV5-1; clone size: many; D gene: NA; CDR3 protein: CASSLGPEGSYEQYF; CDR3 DNA: TGCGCCAGCAGCTTGGGGCCGGAGGGTAGCTACGAGCAGTACTTC
J gene: TRBJ2-4; V gene: TRBV5-1; clone size: many; D gene: NA; CDR3 protein: CASSLNAGENIQYF; CDR3 DNA: TGCGCCAGCAGCTTGAACGCAGGGGAAAACATTCAGTACTTC
J gene: TRBJ2-4; V gene: TRBV11-2; clone size: many; D gene: NA; CDR3 protein: CASSLDTPGLSRNIQYF; CDR3 DNA: TGTGCCAGCAGCTTGGATACTCCGGGACTCTCGAGGAACATTCAGTACTTC
J gene: TRBJ2-4; V gene: TRBV27; clone size: many; D gene: TRBD1; CDR3 protein: CASRTTGTGKNIQYF; CDR3 DNA: TGTGCCAGCAGGACCACCGGGACAGGGAAAAACATTCAGTACTTC
J gene: TRBJ2-7; V gene: TRBV29-1; clone size: many; D gene: TRBD2; CDR3 protein: CSVRREVTYEQYF; CDR3 DNA: TGCAGCGTTCGGCGGGAGGTCACCTACGAGCAGTACTTC
J gene: TRBJ2-7; V gene: TRBV28; clone size: many; D gene: NA; CDR3 protein: CASSSLQAHLPYEQYF; CDR3 DNA: TGTGCCAGCAGTTCTCTACAGGCTCACCTCCCCTACGAGCAGTACTTC
J gene: TRBJ1-1; V gene: TRBV28; clone size: many; D gene: NA; CDR3 protein: CASSMTGVLNTEAFF; CDR3 DNA: TGTGCCAGCAGCATGACGGGGGTTTTGAACACTGAAGCTTTCTTT
J gene: TRBJ2-7; V gene: TRBV6-5; clone size: many; D gene: TRBD2; CDR3 protein: CASSYSQVGEGYEQYF; CDR3 DNA: TGTGCCAGCAGTTACTCCCAGGTAGGGGAGGGCTACGAGCAGTACTTC
J gene: TRBJ2-2; V gene: TRBV6-4; clone size: many; D gene: TRBD2; CDR3 protein: CASNARGLAGARNTGELFF; CDR3 DNA: TGTGCCAGTAATGCCCGCGGGCTAGCGGGGGCCAGGAACACCGGGGAGCTGTTTTTT
J gene: TRBJ2-4; V gene: TRBV6-1; clone size: few; D gene: NA; CDR3 protein: CASSEWTENIQYF; CDR3 DNA: TGTGCCAGCAGTGAATGGACGGAAAACATTCAGTACTTC
J gene: TRBJ2-5; V gene: TRBV30; clone size: many; D gene: TRBD2; CDR3 protein: CAWTQRGAITTQYF; CDR3 DNA: TGTGCCTGGACCCAGCGGGGGGCCATAACGACCCAGTACTTC
J gene: TRBJ1-6; V gene: TRBV6-1; clone size: NA; D gene: TRBD1; CDR3 protein: CASSEGQGRSPLHF; CDR3 DNA: TGTGCCAGCAGTGAAGGACAGGGTCGTTCACCCCTCCACTTT
J gene: TRBJ2-1; V gene: TRBV28; clone size: many; D gene: TRBD1; CDR3 protein: CASSLFRTGGDEKFF; CDR3 DNA: TGTGCCAGCAGTTTATTCCGGACAGGGGGCGATGAAAAGTTCTTC
J gene: TRBJ2-7; V gene: TRBV7-2; clone size: many; D gene: NA; CDR3 protein: CASSLWDAYEQYF; CDR3 DNA: TGTGCCAGCAGCTTATGGGACGCCTACGAGCAGTACTTC
J gene: TRBJ1-2; V gene: TRBV29-1; clone size: many; D gene: NA; CDR3 protein: CSAASLRAEATGSGYTF; CDR3 DNA: TGCAGCGCAGCATCTTTAAGAGCGGAGGCGACAGGCTCTGGCTACACCTTC
J gene: TRBJ2-4; V gene: TRBV6-1; clone size: many; D gene: TRBD1; CDR3 protein: CASSLGTGYIQYF; CDR3 DNA: TGTGCCAGCAGTCTCGGGACAGGATACATTCAGTACTTC
J gene: TRBJ1-1; V gene: TRBV6-2/TRBV6-3; clone size: NA; D gene: NA; CDR3 protein: CASSYDSYTEAFF; CDR3 DNA: TGTGCCAGCAGCTATGACAGCTACACTGAAGCTTTCTTT
J gene: TRBJ2-5; V gene: TRBV19; clone size: many; D gene: TRBD1; CDR3 protein: CASSYRTGIQETQYF; CDR3 DNA: TGTGCCAGTAGTTATAGGACAGGCATACAAGAGACCCAGTACTTC
J gene: TRBJ1-6; V gene: TRBV28; clone size: many; D gene: NA; CDR3 protein: CASSQILGRGSSYNSPLHF; CDR3 DNA: TGTGCCAGCAGCCAGATTTTGGGCAGGGGAAGCTCCTATAATTCACCCCTCCACTTT
J gene: TRBJ1-2; V gene: TRBV20-1; clone size: many; D gene: NA; CDR3 protein: CSALGNHREKGYGYTF; CDR3 DNA: TGCAGTGCGCTCGGAAATCACAGGGAAAAAGGCTATGGCTACACCTTC
J gene: TRBJ2-2; V gene: TRBV12-3/TRBV12-4; clone size: NA; D gene: NA; CDR3 protein: CASSSPLRGTGELFF; CDR3 DNA: TGTGCCAGCAGTTCCCCACTTAGGGGAACCGGGGAGCTGTTTTTT
J gene: TRBJ2-2; V gene: TRBV6-2/TRBV6-3; clone size: NA; D gene: NA; CDR3 protein: CASSYSLLLSQGTSNTGELFF; CDR3 DNA: TGTGCCAGCAGTTACTCGTTATTACTCTCCCAGGGCACATCGAACACCGGGGAGCTGTTTTTT
J gene: TRBJ1-5; V gene: TRBV7-9; clone size: many; D gene: TRBD1; CDR3 protein: CASSLEGASNQPQHF; CDR3 DNA: TGTGCCAGCAGCCTGGAGGGGGCAAGCAATCAGCCCCAGCATTTT
J gene: TRBJ2-5; V gene: TRBV6-1; clone size: many; D gene: NA; CDR3 protein: CASSRAGRGEETQYF; CDR3 DNA: TGTGCCAGCAGCCGGGCGGGCAGGGGTGAAGAGACCCAGTACTTC
J gene: TRBJ1-1; V gene: TRBV6-5; clone size: many; D gene: NA; CDR3 protein: CASNTGGVLNTEAFF; CDR3 DNA: TGTGCCAGCAATACCGGTGGGGTTTTGAACACTGAAGCTTTCTTT
J gene: TRBJ2-5; V gene: TRBV6-1; clone size: many; D gene: TRBD2; CDR3 protein: CASTESGGYQETQYF; CDR3 DNA: TGTGCCAGCACGGAGAGCGGGGGGTACCAAGAGACCCAGTACTTC
J gene: TRBJ2-4; V gene: TRBV5-1; clone size: many; D gene: TRBD1; CDR3 protein: CASSTPGGKNIQYF; CDR3 DNA: TGCGCCAGCAGCACCCCAGGGGGCAAAAACATTCAGTACTTC
J gene: TRBJ1-2; V gene: TRBV13; clone size: NA; D gene: NA; CDR3 protein: CASSSGPRRAYTF; CDR3 DNA: TGTGCCAGCAGCTCCGGACCCAGGAGGGCCTACACCTTC
J gene: TRBJ2-2; V gene: TRBV19; clone size: many; D gene: NA; CDR3 protein: CASSILRGNTGELFF; CDR3 DNA: TGTGCCAGTAGTATACTCAGGGGGAACACCGGGGAGCTGTTTTTT
J gene: TRBJ1-1; V gene: TRBV28; clone size: NA; D gene: TRBD1; CDR3 protein: CASSSEADRGLGTEAFF; CDR3 DNA: TGTGCCAGCAGTAGCGAAGCCGACAGGGGGCTCGGCACTGAAGCTTTCTTT
J gene: TRBJ1-2; V gene: TRBV19; clone size: NA; D gene: TRBD1; CDR3 protein: CASSVPGQGRYGYTF; CDR3 DNA: TGTGCCAGTAGTGTTCCGGGACAGGGGCGATATGGCTACACCTTC
J gene: TRBJ2-5; V gene: TRBV27; clone size: NA; D gene: TRBD2; CDR3 protein: CASRTGLAGGAETQYF; CDR3 DNA: TGTGCCAGCAGGACGGGACTAGCGGGGGGCGCAGAGACCCAGTACTTC